These T cell receptor beta chains were read from a single sample in a study of blood T cell repertoires in COVID-19. Profiling relied on immunoSEQ multiplex PCR, and the TCRdb table lists in-frame clones only, not all of them. The table shows more than 150,000 clones, with roughly 80% occurring only once. Sequencing input: peripheral blood. Receptors originate from a middle-aged man who had recovered from COVID-19. Both conserved end residues are part of each CDR3. Fields, in order: J gene, V gene, D gene, clone size, CDR3 DNA, CDR3 protein. D genes are given only for firm matches. Only part of the rows carry a size: once, few, many, or a class if the clone is expanded.

>TRBJ1-1|TRBV6-4|.|.
TGTGCCAGCAGCCGGGACACTAACACTGAAGCTTTCTTT
CASSRDTNTEAFF
>TRBJ1-2|TRBV29-1|TRBD1|.
TGCAGCACTGCTACAGGGGATTTAGATGGCTACACCTTC
CSTATGDLDGYTF
>TRBJ2-1|TRBV5-4|.|.
TGTGCCAGCAGCTTTAGCGACTCCTACAATGAGCAGTTCTTC
CASSFSDSYNEQFF
>TRBJ2-1|TRBV2|.|once
TGTGCCAGCAGTGGAGGGCTAGCGACCTACAATGAGCAGTTCTTC
CASSGGLATYNEQFF
>TRBJ2-7|TRBV5-6|TRBD1|.
TGTGCCAGCAGCGGATGGGACAGGGAACTCTACGAGCAGTACTTC
CASSGWDRELYEQYF
>TRBJ2-7|TRBV2|TRBD2|.
TGTGCCAGCCCTGGACTAGCGGGAGGGTCATCCGATATTCCCTCCTACGAGCAGTACTTC
CASPGLAGGSSDIPSYEQYF
>TRBJ2-3|TRBV5-1|TRBD2|.
TGCGCCAGCAGCTTAGCACTAGCGGGCTTAGATACGCAGTATTTT
CASSLALAGLDTQYF
>TRBJ2-7|TRBV9|TRBD1|.
TGTGCCAGCAGCGACCCAACCGGGACAGCCAGCTCCTACGAGCAGTACTTC
CASSDPTGTASSYEQYF
>TRBJ2-2|TRBV6-5|TRBD1|few
TGTGCCAGCAGGCGCACAGGGGTCGGGGAGCTGTTTTTT
CASRRTGVGELFF
>TRBJ2-3|TRBV28|TRBD2|.
TGTGCCAGCGAACAGGCCGCGGGTAGCGGGAGGATCCCAGATACGCAGTATTTT
CASEQAAGSGRIPDTQYF
>TRBJ2-1|TRBV27|.|.
TGTGCCAGCAGTTTAAGGGGATGGCTTGTACGCGAGCAGTTCTTC
CASSLRGWLVREQFF
>TRBJ2-7|TRBV29-1|.|.
TGCAGCGTTGATCCGGGGTATGGGCGGTACGAGCAGTACTTC
CSVDPGYGRYEQYF
>TRBJ2-7|TRBV29-1|TRBD2|few
TGCAGCGTGAGCGGGAGAGGTTACGAGCAGTACTTC
CSVSGRGYEQYF
>TRBJ2-1|TRBV4-1|TRBD2|.
TGCGCCAGCAGCCAAGAGCGTCTAGCGGGAGGAAATGAGCAGTTCTTC
CASSQERLAGGNEQFF
>TRBJ1-6|TRBV7-9|.|.
TGTGCCAGCAGCTTATTAGCAGAAATTTCACCCCTCCACTTT
CASSLLAEISPLHF
>TRBJ2-1|TRBV7-6|TRBD1|.
TGTGCCAGCAGCTCAACCCGGGACAGGGGGCTGAATGAGCAGTTCTTC
CASSSTRDRGLNEQFF
>TRBJ2-2|TRBV19|TRBD1|.
TGTGCCAGTAGTACGGACAGGGGGCTTACCGGGGAGCTGTTTTTT
CASSTDRGLTGELFF
>TRBJ2-7|TRBV24-1|.|.
TGTGCCACCCAAGTGAAGGCGGGTAGTGGGTCCTACGAGCAGTACTTC
CATQVKAGSGSYEQYF
>TRBJ2-7|TRBV20-1|.|.
TGCAGTGCTAGTAGAGGGGGAGGGGCTGGTGAGCAGTACTTC
CSASRGGGAGEQYF
>TRBJ1-2|TRBV6-1|TRBD1|.
TGTGCCAGCAGTGCGAGCATACGGGACAGGACCTATGGCTACACCTTC
CASSASIRDRTYGYTF
>TRBJ2-1|TRBV15|TRBD1|.
TGTGCCACCAGCAGAGATCGGTCAGGGGGTATCTACAATGAGCAGTTCTTC
CATSRDRSGGIYNEQFF
>TRBJ2-7|TRBV30|TRBD2|few
TGTGCCTGGCAAGCGGGATCTCGGGGCGAGCAGTACTTC
CAWQAGSRGEQYF
>TRBJ2-7|TRBV5-8|TRBD1|.
TGTGCCAGCAGCTTATTGGACAGGGGGGACTACGAGCAGTACTTC
CASSLLDRGDYEQYF
>TRBJ1-1|TRBV7-8|.|few
TGTGCCAGCAGCTTACGGTCTGAAGCTTTCTTT
CASSLRSEAFF